This is a list of T cell receptor beta chains from one sample in a study of T-cell memory formation after mild COVID-19. TCRdb analysed the 5' RACE reads with MiXCR anew, one entry per CDR3 protein. This table holds fewer than 700,000 distinct CDR3 sequences, roughly a fifth found once. Sequences were obtained from PBMCs or a T cell subset sorted from them (not recorded which). These receptors were obtained from an adult woman who had mild COVID-19 (a few samples of this study predate the infection). Cell type and time point are not known. Both conserved end residues are trimmed from each CDR3.

j_gene	v_gene	CDR3aa
TRBJ2-7	TRBV12-3/TRBV12-4	ASNGAGGRQY
TRBJ2-7	TRBV6-1	ASSERWGPNDEQY
TRBJ2-1	TRBV12-3/TRBV12-4	ASRPASLAGEDNEQF
TRBJ1-2	TRBV5-1	ASSLRVRGAYYGYT
TRBJ2-4	TRBV20-1	SARVATPASQNIQY
TRBJ1-2	TRBV12-3/TRBV12-4	ASSSIGMADNYGYT
TRBJ2-6	TRBV25-1	ASARGAGANVLT
TRBJ1-6	TRBV12-3/TRBV12-4	ASSSRANSPLH
TRBJ2-1	TRBV19	ASTSSGSLVYYEQF
TRBJ1-1	TRBV7-3	ASSSLQGAEAF
TRBJ1-2	TRBV7-9	ASSSLRNKWGDRGQDGYT
TRBJ2-5	TRBV11-3	ASSSLGGEETQY
TRBJ2-3	TRBV6-2/TRBV6-3	ASSYSRLAGFTDTQY
TRBJ2-1	TRBV27	ASSKKVTSYNEQF
TRBJ2-1	TRBV3-1	ASRSTSAYSYNEQF
TRBJ2-5	TRBV5-1	ASSLGQGPWETQY
TRBJ1-5	TRBV7-9	ASSPPGQGARQPQH
TRBJ2-7	TRBV7-4	ASSPILAGEEYEQY
TRBJ2-1	TRBV5-6	ASSLVIAGREQF
TRBJ2-6	TRBV24-1	ATSAGLSGANVLT
TRBJ2-7	TRBV10-3	AISDKRYYEQY
TRBJ2-5	TRBV30	AWSVRVRETQY
TRBJ1-4	TRBV4-1	ASSQEGTDILGGLF
TRBJ1-1	TRBV20-1	SANTANAEAF
TRBJ2-1	TRBV12-3/TRBV12-4	ASSASRLYNEQF
TRBJ2-3	TRBV9	ASSVPSAGGTSTDTQY
TRBJ1-1	TRBV4-1	ASSQRDSDLEAF
TRBJ1-4	TRBV7-2	ASSLESFRPNEKLF
TRBJ1-1	TRBV12-3/TRBV12-4	ASSLGAGIAEAF
TRBJ2-1	TRBV27	ASSSDRFYNEQF
TRBJ2-1	TRBV7-2	ASRVKGIAYNEQF
TRBJ1-2	TRBV9	ASSGSSGQFPSGGYT
TRBJ1-4	TRBV6-5	ASSYSSQGGPKKLF
TRBJ2-6	TRBV5-1	ASSGSLTGANVLT
TRBJ1-5	TRBV12-3/TRBV12-4	ASSSPGSPQH
TRBJ2-7	TRBV5-1	ASSLKGTSVYEQY
TRBJ2-7	TRBV4-3	ASSQGRTSGYEQY
TRBJ1-5	TRBV3-1	ASSQGGGQPQH
TRBJ2-1	TRBV12-3/TRBV12-4	ASTSRTGNQF
TRBJ2-2	TRBV6-5	ASSPSGGRDGELF
TRBJ2-5	TRBV7-6	ASSLYLAGDPGTQY
TRBJ2-1	TRBV6-5	ASSYSTGEADNEQF
TRBJ1-1	TRBV29-1	SVVGWGNTEAF
TRBJ2-7	TRBV4-2	ASSPGGTSSEQY
TRBJ2-1	TRBV5-5	ASSPRWAGAPPI
TRBJ1-1	TRBV5-1	ASSLEPGTDTEAF
TRBJ2-2	TRBV6-1	ATLRLEAGELF
TRBJ2-7	TRBV6-6	ASSYYVDEQY
TRBJ2-3	TRBV12-3/TRBV12-4	ASSFVRGGQPTDTQY
TRBJ1-5	TRBV4-1	ASTPGPQNQPQH
TRBJ2-7	TRBV18	ASSPPGLVGYEQY
TRBJ1-6	TRBV3-1	ASTGDGNSPLH
TRBJ2-1	TRBV27	ASSLFGGSYNEQF
TRBJ2-1	TRBV18	ASSPPRTAVYNEQF
TRBJ2-1	TRBV5-1	ASSLGQGYSYNEQF